The rows below give T cell receptor beta chains drawn from one sample of a study of regulatory T cells in long-lasting Graves disease. TCRdb recomputed calls from the multiplex PCR reads with MiXCR, one row per CDR3 protein. The data show about 360,000 distinct CDR3 sequences, 15% to 20% seen once. These data were also filed under a second study, of T cells in Graves' hyperthyroidism and ophthalmopathy.

Sequences were derived from peripheral blood mononuclear cells (PBMCs), sampled at new diagnosis, from a patient treated with antithyroid drugs. These receptors all come from a woman under 30 with Graves disease. The CDR3 runs from the conserved cysteine through the conserved F or W. Each record gives: J gene, V gene, clone size, D gene, CDR3 protein, CDR3 DNA. D genes are given only for firm matches. The size of a clone is reported for some rows only, either as once, few or many, or as a class for expanded clones.

J gene: TRBJ2-3
V gene: TRBV6-2/TRBV6-3
clone size: many
D gene: TRBD2
CDR3 protein: CASSYAGGPVDTQYF
CDR3 DNA: TGTGCCAGCAGTTACGCGGGAGGGCCGGTAGATACGCAGTATTTT

J gene: TRBJ2-7
V gene: TRBV6-1
clone size: many
D gene: TRBD1
CDR3 protein: CASTRDRTYEQYF
CDR3 DNA: TGTGCCAGCACCCGGGACAGAACCTACGAGCAGTACTTC

J gene: TRBJ1-2
V gene: TRBV2
clone size: many
D gene: NA
CDR3 protein: CASRQGYGYTF
CDR3 DNA: TGTGCCAGCAGGCAGGGGTATGGCTACACCTTC

J gene: TRBJ2-3
V gene: TRBV2
clone size: many
D gene: TRBD2
CDR3 protein: CASRTTSGTTSTDTQYF
CDR3 DNA: TGTGCCAGCAGGACAACTAGCGGCACTACTAGCACAGATACGCAGTATTTT

J gene: TRBJ1-1
V gene: TRBV6-5
clone size: many
D gene: NA
CDR3 protein: CASSYVGTEAFF
CDR3 DNA: TGTGCCAGCAGCTACGTCGGGACAGAAGCTTTCTTT

J gene: TRBJ2-2
V gene: TRBV24-1
clone size: many
D gene: NA
CDR3 protein: CATSDRHGYANTGELFF
CDR3 DNA: TGTGCCACCAGTGATCGACACGGATACGCGAACACCGGGGAGCTGTTTTTT

J gene: TRBJ2-7
V gene: TRBV28
clone size: many
D gene: NA
CDR3 protein: CASSSGTWLYEQYF
CDR3 DNA: TGTGCCAGCAGTTCCGGGACTTGGCTCTACGAGCAGTACTTC

J gene: TRBJ1-6
V gene: TRBV28
clone size: NA
D gene: NA
CDR3 protein: CAGGGPRLGSPLHF
CDR3 DNA: TGTGCCGGGGGGGGACCAAGGTTAGGGTCACCCCTCCACTTT

J gene: TRBJ1-4
V gene: TRBV3-1
clone size: NA
D gene: NA
CDR3 protein: CASSRSRDTNEKLFF
CDR3 DNA: TGTGCCAGCAGCCGAAGCAGGGACACTAATGAAAAACTGTTTTTT

J gene: TRBJ2-1
V gene: TRBV27
clone size: many
D gene: NA
CDR3 protein: CASAGPGAGIYNEQFF
CDR3 DNA: TGTGCCAGCGCCGGTCCGGGGGCAGGGATCTACAATGAGCAGTTCTTC

J gene: TRBJ2-3
V gene: TRBV5-1
clone size: few
D gene: NA
CDR3 protein: CASSPGRGSSTDTQYF
CDR3 DNA: TGCGCCAGCAGCCCTGGCAGGGGTTCTAGCACAGATACGCAGTATTTT

J gene: TRBJ1-5
V gene: TRBV20-1
clone size: many
D gene: NA
CDR3 protein: CSARPPGRGYQPQHF
CDR3 DNA: TGCAGTGCTAGACCGCCGGGAAGGGGGTATCAGCCCCAGCATTTT

J gene: TRBJ2-1
V gene: TRBV7-3
clone size: many
D gene: NA
CDR3 protein: CASSPYGASLNEQFF
CDR3 DNA: TGTGCCAGCAGCCCATACGGCGCTAGCCTCAATGAGCAGTTCTTC